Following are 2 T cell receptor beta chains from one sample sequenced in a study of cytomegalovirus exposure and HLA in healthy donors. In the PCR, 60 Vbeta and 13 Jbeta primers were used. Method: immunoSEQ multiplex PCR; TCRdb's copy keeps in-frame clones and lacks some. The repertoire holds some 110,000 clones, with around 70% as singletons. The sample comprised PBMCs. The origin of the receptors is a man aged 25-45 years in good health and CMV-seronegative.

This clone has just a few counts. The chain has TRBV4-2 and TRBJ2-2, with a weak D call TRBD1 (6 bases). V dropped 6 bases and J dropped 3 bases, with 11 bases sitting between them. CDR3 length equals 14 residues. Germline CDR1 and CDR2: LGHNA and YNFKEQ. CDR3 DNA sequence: TGTGCCAGCAGGCCCCCAGGGGACACCGGGGAGCTGTTTTTT. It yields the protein CASRPPGDTGELFF.

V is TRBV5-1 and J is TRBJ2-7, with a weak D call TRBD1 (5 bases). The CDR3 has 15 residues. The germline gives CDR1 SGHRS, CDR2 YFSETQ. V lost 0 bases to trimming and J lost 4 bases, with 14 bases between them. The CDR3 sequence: CASSLAPGQGYEQYF. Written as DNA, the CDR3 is TGCGCCAGCAGCTTGGCTCCCGGGCAGGGATACGAGCAGTACTTC.